The next 2 T cell receptor beta chains were all read from a single sample in a study of human thymus T cells (dated by TCRdb to 2018 to 2021). The library came from the immunoSEQ multiplex PCR assay. The immuneACCESS repertoire file appears here via TCRdb, limited to in-frame rearrangements. These files lack a portion of the clones; in checked studies, under half of the deficit traces to unresolved V genes, and the cause of the others is not known. The sample table contains about 130,000 clones; only one count was recorded for around 94% of them. The top ten hold around 0.025% of the sample. The thymus tissue came from surgical resects taken out during corrective cardiac surgery. The specimen sequenced was thymus tissue. These receptors were taken from a boy in the first two years of life with a congenital heart defect but otherwise immunologically healthy.

The chain carries TRBV19 and TRBJ1-2; 10 bases map to TRBD1. This CDR3 comprises 17 residues. The junction had 8 bases not matched to a gene; V was cut back by 0 bases and J by 4 bases. Germline V lookup: CDR1 LNHDA, CDR2 SQIVND (reference sequence). CDR3 sequence: CASSIDLDRGRFYGYTF. The CDR3 region has the DNA TGTGCCAGTAGTATAGATCTCGACAGGGGGCGTTTCTATGGCTACACCTTC.

This chain links TRBV5-8 with TRBJ1-5; D not resolved. V was pared by 0 bases and J by 3 bases, with 4 bases between. This CDR3 spans 13 amino acids. Germline values: CDR1 SGHTS, CDR2 YDEGEE. In DNA form, the CDR3 reads TGTGCCAGCAGCTTGGAGGTCAATCAGCCCCAGCATTTT. Protein: CASSLEVNQPQHF.